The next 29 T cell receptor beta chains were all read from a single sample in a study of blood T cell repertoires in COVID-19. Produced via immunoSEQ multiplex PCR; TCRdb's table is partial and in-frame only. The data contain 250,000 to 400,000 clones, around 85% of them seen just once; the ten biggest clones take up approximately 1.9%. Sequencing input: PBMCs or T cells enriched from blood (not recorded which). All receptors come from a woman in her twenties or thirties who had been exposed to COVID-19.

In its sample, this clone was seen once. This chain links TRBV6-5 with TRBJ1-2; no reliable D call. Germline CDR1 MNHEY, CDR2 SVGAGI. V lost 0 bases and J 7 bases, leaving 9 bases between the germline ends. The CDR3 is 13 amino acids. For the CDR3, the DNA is TGTGCCAGCAGTTACTCGGCGGTTAGTGGCTACACCTTC. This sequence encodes CASSYSAVSGYTF.

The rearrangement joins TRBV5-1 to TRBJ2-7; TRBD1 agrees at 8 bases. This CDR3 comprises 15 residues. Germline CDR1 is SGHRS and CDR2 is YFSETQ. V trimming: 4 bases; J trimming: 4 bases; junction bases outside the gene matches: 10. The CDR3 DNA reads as TGCGCCAGCAGCCAGACAGGGGCCATATCTTACGAGCAGTACTTC. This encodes CASSQTGAISYEQYF.

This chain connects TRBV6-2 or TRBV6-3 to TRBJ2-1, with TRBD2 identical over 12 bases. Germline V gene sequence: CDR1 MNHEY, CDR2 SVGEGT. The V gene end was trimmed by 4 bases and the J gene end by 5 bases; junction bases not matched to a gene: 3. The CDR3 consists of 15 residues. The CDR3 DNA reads TGTGCCAGCAGTTGGACTAGCGGGACTAACAATGAGCAGTTCTTC. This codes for CASSWTSGTNNEQFF.

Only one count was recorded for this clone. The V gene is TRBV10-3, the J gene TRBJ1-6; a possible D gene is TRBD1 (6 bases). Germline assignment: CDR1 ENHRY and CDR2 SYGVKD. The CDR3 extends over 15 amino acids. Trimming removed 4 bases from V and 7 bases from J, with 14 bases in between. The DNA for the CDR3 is TGTGCCATCAGTGGAAGGGACACTCAAAATTCACCCCTCCACTTT. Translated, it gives CAISGRDTQNSPLHF.

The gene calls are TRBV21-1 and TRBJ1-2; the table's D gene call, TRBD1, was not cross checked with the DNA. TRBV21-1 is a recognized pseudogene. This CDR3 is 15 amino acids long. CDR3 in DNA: TGTGCCAGCAACGCAGGAAGGCGAGCTAACTATGGCTACACCTTC. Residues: CASNAGRRANYGYTF.

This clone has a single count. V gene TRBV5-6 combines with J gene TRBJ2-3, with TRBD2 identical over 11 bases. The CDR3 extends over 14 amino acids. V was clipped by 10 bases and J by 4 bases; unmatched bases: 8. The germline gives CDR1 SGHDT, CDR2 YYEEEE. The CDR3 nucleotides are TGTGCCTTCAGGGCTAGCGGGGGGCCAGATACGCAGTATTTT. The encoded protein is CAFRASGGPDTQYF.

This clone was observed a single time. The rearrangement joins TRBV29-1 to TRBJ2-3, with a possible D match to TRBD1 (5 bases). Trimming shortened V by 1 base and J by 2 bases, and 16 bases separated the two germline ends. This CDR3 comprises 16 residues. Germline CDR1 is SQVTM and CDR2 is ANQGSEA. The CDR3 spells CSVEARLGHATDTQYF. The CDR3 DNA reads TGCAGCGTTGAAGCCAGATTAGGACACGCCACAGATACGCAGTATTTT.

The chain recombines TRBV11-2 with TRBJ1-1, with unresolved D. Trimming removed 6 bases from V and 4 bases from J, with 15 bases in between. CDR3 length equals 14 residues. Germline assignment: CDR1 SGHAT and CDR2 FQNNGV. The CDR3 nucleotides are TGTGCCAGCAGGTCTGGACCCCGGGGCACTGAAGCTTTCTTT. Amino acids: CASRSGPRGTEAFF.

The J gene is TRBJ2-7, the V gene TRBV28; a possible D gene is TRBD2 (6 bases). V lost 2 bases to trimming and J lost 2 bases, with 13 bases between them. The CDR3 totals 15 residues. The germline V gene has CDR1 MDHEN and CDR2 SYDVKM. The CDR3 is CASSLRGLETYEQYF. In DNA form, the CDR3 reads TGTGCCAGCAGTTTACGGGGGTTGGAGACCTACGAGCAGTACTTC.

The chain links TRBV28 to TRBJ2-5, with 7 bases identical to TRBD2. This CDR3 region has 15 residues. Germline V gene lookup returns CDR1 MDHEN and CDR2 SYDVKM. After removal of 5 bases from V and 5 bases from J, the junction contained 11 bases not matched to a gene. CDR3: CASSLIISGLETQYF. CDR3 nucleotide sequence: TGTGCCAGCAGTCTAATCATTAGCGGGTTGGAGACCCAGTACTTC. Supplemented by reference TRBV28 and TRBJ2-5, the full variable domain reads DVKVTQSSRYLVKRTGEKVFLECVQDMDHENMFWYRQDPGLGLRLIYFSYDVKMKEKGDIPEGYSVSREKKERFSLILESASTNQTSMYLCASSLIISGLETQYFGPGTRLLVL.

CDR3 DNA sequence: TGTGCCTGGAGTCAAGGGACAGGGCGAAACACCATATATTTT. It codes for CAWSQGTGRNTIYF. The chain combines TRBV30 with TRBJ1-3, with 9 bases identical to TRBD1. The germline gives CDR1 GTSNPN, CDR2 SVGIG (reference sequence). The CDR3 has 14 residues. V lost 2 bases to trimming and J lost 5 bases; unmatched junction nucleotides: 4.

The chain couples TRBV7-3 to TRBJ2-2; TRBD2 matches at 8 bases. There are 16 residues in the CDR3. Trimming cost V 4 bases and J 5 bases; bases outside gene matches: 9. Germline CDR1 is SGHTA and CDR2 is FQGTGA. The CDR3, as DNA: TGTGCCAGCAGCTCCCGAGCGGGAGTCGATACCGGGGAGCTGTTTTTT. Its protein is CASSSRAGVDTGELFF.

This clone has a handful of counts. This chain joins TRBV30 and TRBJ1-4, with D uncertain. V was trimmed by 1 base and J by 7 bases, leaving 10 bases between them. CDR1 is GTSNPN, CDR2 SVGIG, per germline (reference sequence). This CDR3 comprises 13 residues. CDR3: CAWSGGPGEKLFF. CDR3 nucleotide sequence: TGTGCCTGGAGTGGAGGGCCTGGTGAAAAACTGTTTTTT.

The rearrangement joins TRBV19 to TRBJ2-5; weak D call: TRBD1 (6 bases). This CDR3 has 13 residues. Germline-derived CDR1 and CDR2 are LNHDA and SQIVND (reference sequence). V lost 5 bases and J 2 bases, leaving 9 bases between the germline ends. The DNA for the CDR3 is TGTGCCAGTAGTGAAGACAGGCAAGAGACCCAGTACTTC. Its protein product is CASSEDRQETQYF.

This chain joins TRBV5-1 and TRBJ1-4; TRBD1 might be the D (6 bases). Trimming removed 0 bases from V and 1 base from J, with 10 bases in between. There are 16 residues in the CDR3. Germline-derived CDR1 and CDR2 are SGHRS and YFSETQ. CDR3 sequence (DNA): TGCGCCAGCAGCTTGGCCGTGGACAGAACTAATGAAAAACTGTTTTTT. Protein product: CASSLAVDRTNEKLFF.

CDR3: CASSRDRVVQYF. The CDR3 DNA reads as TGTGCCAGCAGCAGGGACAGAGTTGTTCAGTACTTC. The rearrangement links TRBV7-3 to TRBJ2-4; 7 bases match TRBD1. With V trimmed by 5 bases and J by 11 bases, 6 bases remained unmatched. Germline-derived CDR1 and CDR2 are SGHTA and FQGTGA. The CDR3 is 12 amino acids.

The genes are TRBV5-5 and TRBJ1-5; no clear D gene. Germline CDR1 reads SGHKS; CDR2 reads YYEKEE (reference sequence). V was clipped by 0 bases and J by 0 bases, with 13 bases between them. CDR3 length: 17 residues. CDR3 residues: CASSLVGRPDSNQPQHF. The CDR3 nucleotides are TGTGCCAGCAGCTTGGTCGGCAGGCCTGATAGCAATCAGCCCCAGCATTTT. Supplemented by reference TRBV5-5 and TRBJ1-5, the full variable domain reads DAGVTQSPTHLIKTRGQQVTLRCSPISGHKSVSWYQQVLGQGPQFIFQYYEKEERGRGNFPDRFSARQFPNYSSELNVNALLLGDSALYLCASSLVGRPDSNQPQHFGDGTRLSIL.

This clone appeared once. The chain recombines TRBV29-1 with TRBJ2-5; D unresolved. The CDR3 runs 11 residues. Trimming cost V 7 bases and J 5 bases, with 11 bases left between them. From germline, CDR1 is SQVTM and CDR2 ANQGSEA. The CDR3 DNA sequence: TGCAGCGCCGCGAGATCTGAGACCCAGTACTTC. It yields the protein CSAARSETQYF.

The CDR3 reads CASSQPTGTSGSRAQYF. In nucleotides, the CDR3 is TGTGCCAGCAGCCAACCCACCGGGACTAGCGGTTCCAGGGCCCAGTACTTC. This chain uses TRBV4-2 with TRBJ2-5; TRBD2 agrees at 11 bases. Germline-derived CDR1 and CDR2 are LGHNA and YNFKEQ. The CDR3 contains 17 residues. J was trimmed by 9 bases and V by 2 bases; bases with no gene match: 14.

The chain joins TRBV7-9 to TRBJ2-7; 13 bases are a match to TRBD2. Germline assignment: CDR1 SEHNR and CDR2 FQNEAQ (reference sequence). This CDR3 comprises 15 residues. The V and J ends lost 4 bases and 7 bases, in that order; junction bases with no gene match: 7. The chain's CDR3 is CASSSPGLAGLEQYF. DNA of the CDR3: TGTGCCAGCAGCTCACCGGGACTAGCGGGACTAGAGCAGTACTTC.

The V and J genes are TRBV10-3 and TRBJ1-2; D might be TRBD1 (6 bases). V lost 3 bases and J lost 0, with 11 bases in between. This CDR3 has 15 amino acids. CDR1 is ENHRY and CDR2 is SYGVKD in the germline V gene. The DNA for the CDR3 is TGTGCCATCAGTGATCGGACAGAAGCTAACTATGGCTACACCTTC. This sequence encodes CAISDRTEANYGYTF.

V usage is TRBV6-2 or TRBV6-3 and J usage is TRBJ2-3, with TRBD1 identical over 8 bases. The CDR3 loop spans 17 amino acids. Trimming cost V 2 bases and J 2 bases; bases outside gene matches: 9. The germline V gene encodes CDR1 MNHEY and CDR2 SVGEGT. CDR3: CASSYGRTGYDTDTQYF. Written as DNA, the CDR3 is TGTGCCAGCAGTTACGGCAGGACAGGGTACGACACAGATACGCAGTATTTT.

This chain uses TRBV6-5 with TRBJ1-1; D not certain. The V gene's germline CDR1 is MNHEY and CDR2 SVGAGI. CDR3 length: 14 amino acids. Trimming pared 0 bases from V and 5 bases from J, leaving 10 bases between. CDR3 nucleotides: TGTGCCAGCAGTTACTCGTACTCTCAAACTGAAGCTTTCTTT. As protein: CASSYSYSQTEAFF.

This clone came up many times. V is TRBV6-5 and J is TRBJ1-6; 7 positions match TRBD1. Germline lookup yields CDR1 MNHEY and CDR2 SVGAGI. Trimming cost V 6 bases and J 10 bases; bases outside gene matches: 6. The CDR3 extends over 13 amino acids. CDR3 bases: TGTGCCAGCAGGGACAGGAGGGAATCACCCCTCCACTTT. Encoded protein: CASRDRRESPLHF.

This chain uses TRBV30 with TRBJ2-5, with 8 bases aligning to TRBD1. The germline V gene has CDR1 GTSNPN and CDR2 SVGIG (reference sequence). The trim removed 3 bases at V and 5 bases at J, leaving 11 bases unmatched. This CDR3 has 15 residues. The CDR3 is CAWRGLGQGRETQYF. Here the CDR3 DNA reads TGTGCCTGGAGGGGCCTCGGACAGGGCCGTGAGACCCAGTACTTC.

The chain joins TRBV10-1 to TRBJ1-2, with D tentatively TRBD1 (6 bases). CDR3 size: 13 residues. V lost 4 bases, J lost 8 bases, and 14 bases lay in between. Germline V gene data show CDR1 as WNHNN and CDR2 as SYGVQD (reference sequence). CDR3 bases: TGCGCCAGCAGTGGGCCCCAGGGGACCGGCTACACCTTC. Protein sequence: CASSGPQGTGYTF.

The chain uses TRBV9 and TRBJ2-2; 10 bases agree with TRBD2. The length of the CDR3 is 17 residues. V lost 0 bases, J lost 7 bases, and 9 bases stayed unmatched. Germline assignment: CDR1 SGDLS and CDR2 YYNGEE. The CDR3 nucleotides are TGTGCCAGCAGCGTAGATAGCGGGGGGCCCCAGAGCGGGGAGCTGTTTTTT. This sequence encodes CASSVDSGGPQSGELFF. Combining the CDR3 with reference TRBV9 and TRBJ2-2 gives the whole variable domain DSGVTQTPKHLITATGQRVTLRCSPRSGDLSVYWYQQSLDQGLQFLIQYYNGEERAKGNILERFSAQQFPDLHSELNLSSLELGDSALYFCASSVDSGGPQSGELFFGEGSRLTVL.

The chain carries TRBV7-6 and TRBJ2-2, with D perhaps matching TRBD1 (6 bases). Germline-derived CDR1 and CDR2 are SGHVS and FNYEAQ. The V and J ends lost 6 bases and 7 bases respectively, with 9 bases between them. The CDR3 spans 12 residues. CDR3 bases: TGTGCCAGCAGGGCAGGGGTCGGGGAGCTGTTTTTT. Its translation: CASRAGVGELFF.

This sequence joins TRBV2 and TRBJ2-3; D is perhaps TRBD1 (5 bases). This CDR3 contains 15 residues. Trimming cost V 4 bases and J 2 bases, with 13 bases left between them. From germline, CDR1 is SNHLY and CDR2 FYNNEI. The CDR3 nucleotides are TGTGCCAGCAGTGGGGGCCTAGGGAACACAGATACGCAGTATTTT. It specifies CASSGGLGNTDTQYF.